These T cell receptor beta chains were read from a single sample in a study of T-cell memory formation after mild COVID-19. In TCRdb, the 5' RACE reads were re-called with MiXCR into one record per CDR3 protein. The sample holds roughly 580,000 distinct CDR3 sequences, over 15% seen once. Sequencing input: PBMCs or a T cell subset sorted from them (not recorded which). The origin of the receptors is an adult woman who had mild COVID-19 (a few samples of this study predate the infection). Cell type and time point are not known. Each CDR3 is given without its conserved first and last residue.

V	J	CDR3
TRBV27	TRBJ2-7	ASSFGQAYEQY
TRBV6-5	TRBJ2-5	ASSYLGPETQY
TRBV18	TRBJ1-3	ASSPRRGQISGNTIY
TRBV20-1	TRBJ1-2	SAGQTGSNYGYT
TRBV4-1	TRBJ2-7	ASSQTTGLAGNVEQY
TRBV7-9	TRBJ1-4	ASSLGTGRETNEKLF
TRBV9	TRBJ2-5	ASSARDYQETQY
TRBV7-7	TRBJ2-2	ASSLLEAGELF
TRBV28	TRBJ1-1	ASTTGVITEAF
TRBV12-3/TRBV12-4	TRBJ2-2	ASRPIPGEELF
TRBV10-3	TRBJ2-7	AITRDGRNEQY
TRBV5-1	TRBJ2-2	ASSFGTPNDGELF
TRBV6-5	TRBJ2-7	ATHRQGLADSYEQY
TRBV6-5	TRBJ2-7	ASSPAGDVNEQY
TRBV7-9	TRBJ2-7	ASSFTSGADEQY
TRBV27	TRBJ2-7	ASSLSSGTANPEQY
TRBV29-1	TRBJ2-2	SVDRQETGELF
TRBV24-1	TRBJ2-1	ATSDAATSTDEQF
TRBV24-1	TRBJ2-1	ATSDLGTRGPYNEQF
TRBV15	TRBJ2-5	ATSLQRTEETQY
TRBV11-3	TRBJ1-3	ASSFFRAGNTIY
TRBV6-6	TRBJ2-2	ASSYFEGLAGSSGELF
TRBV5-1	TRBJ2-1	ASSQILAGGTNEQF
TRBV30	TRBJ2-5	AWGRGHQETQY
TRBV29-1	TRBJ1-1	SVHRNTEAF
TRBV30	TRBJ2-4	AWSVGSSGLKNIQY
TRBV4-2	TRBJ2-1	ASSQASGRANSYNEQF
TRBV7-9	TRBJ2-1	ASSLGSRDFYNEQF
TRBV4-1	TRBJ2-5	ASSQPGPGETQY
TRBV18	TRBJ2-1	ASSPENLKYNEQF
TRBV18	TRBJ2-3	ASSPGVPDTQY